A selection of T cell receptor beta chains follows, all from one sample in a study of Graves' ophthalmopathy and Graves' hyperthyroidism. TCRdb recomputed calls from the multiplex PCR reads with MiXCR, one row per CDR3 protein. The sample lists approximately 210,000 distinct CDR3 sequences, 25% to 30% occurring once. The sequencing input was peripheral blood. The receptors shown here come from a man aged 50 to 59 with Graves' ophthalmopathy. Each CDR3 is given with its conserved first and last residue. D genes are given only for firm matches. Not every row has a clone size; where given, it reads once, few, many or a size class.

v_call,d_call,clone_size,j_call,cdr3_nt,cdr3_aa
TRBV5-4,TRBD2,many,TRBJ2-7,TGTGCCAGCAGCGCTAGCGGGGGGGTCCTCGAGCAGTACTTC,CASSASGGVLEQYF
TRBV28,-,many,TRBJ2-2,TGTGCCAGCAGTTTGTACCAAAACACCGGGGAGCTGTTTTTT,CASSLYQNTGELFF
TRBV28,-,many,TRBJ1-5,TGTGCCAGCAGGTTACAGAATCAGCCCCAGCATTTT,CASRLQNQPQHF
TRBV6-2/TRBV6-3,TRBD2,many,TRBJ2-7,TGTGCCAGCAGTTACGACGCTGTAAGACTAGCGGGAGGCGGCCGGGGGGAGCAGTACTTC,CASSYDAVRLAGGGRGEQYF
TRBV20-1,TRBD1,many,TRBJ2-4,TGCAGTGCAACACAGGGGCTAGCCAAAAACATTCAGTACTTC,CSATQGLAKNIQYF
TRBV13,TRBD2,many,TRBJ2-7,TGTGCCAGCAGCATTAGCGGGAGAGGTTACGAGCAGTACTTC,CASSISGRGYEQYF
TRBV15,-,many,TRBJ2-4,TGTGCCACCAGCAGCTTAGCCAAAAACATTCAGTACTTC,CATSSLAKNIQYF
TRBV12-3/TRBV12-4,-,-,TRBJ2-7,TGTGCCAGCACCCCGGGATTAGTCTACGAGCAGTACTTC,CASTPGLVYEQYF
TRBV10-3,-,many,TRBJ1-5,TGTGCCATCAGTGAGTCGGACACGCTCAATCAGCCCCAGCATTTT,CAISESDTLNQPQHF
TRBV11-1,TRBD2,many,TRBJ2-7,TGTGCCAGCAGCCCCGGGACTAGCGCCTTCTTAGGGATCTACGAGCAGTACTTC,CASSPGTSAFLGIYEQYF
TRBV20-1,-,many,TRBJ1-1,TGCAGTGCTAGAGATCTGCTGTGGGACACTAAAGCTTTCTTT,CSARDLLWDTKAFF
TRBV19,TRBD1,many,TRBJ2-2,TGTGCCAGTAGTCCGGGACAGATACTCACCGGGGAGCTGTTTTTT,CASSPGQILTGELFF
TRBV20-1,TRBD1,-,TRBJ2-7,TGCAGTGCCCGCCCGACAGGGCCCTACGAGCAGTACTTC,CSARPTGPYEQYF
TRBV7-2,-,-,TRBJ1-2,TGTGCCAGCAGCTTCGCGGGGGGGGCAGTAGCTAACTATGGCTACACCTTC,CASSFAGGAVANYGYTF
TRBV6-6,TRBD1,many,TRBJ1-1,TGTGCCAGCAGTCCCGGGACAGGGCTTGAAGCTTTCTTT,CASSPGTGLEAFF
TRBV11-3,TRBD1,many,TRBJ2-7,TGTGCCAGCAGCTTAGGACAGGGCAAGGAGCAGTACTTC,CASSLGQGKEQYF
TRBV19,-,few,TRBJ1-5,TGTGCCAGTAGTGTCTCAGGGGTAGGTCAGCCCCAGCATTTT,CASSVSGVGQPQHF
TRBV28,-,many,TRBJ2-5,TGTGCCAGCAGTTCCTCACAGGGTTTTTACTTC,CASSSSQGFYF
TRBV4-1,-,many,TRBJ1-1,TGCGCCAGCAGCCAAGTGTTGGCAGGGTTCATGAACACTGAAGCTTTCTTT,CASSQVLAGFMNTEAFF
TRBV6-5,-,many,TRBJ2-7,TGTGCCAGCAGTTACCCCGGCGCGGACGAAGGGTGGTACGAGCAGTACTTC,CASSYPGADEGWYEQYF
TRBV6-9,TRBD2,many,TRBJ2-7,TGTGCCAGCCGGACTAGCGGGAGATCCGAGCAGTACTTC,CASRTSGRSEQYF
TRBV5-1,-,many,TRBJ1-2,TGCGCCAGCAGCAGCGGGGGAGAGTCCTATGGCTACACCTTC,CASSSGGESYGYTF
TRBV6-2/TRBV6-3,TRBD1,many,TRBJ1-1,TGTGCCAGCAGTTTGACAGGGGCTGAAGCTTTCTTT,CASSLTGAEAFF
TRBV6-2/TRBV6-3,-,many,TRBJ2-5,TGTGCCCAGCACAGAGGTTCCCAAGAGACCCAGTACTTC,CAQHRGSQETQYF
TRBV28,TRBD1,many,TRBJ1-2,TGTGCCAGCAGTTTACCTTTCGGACAGGGCCATGGCTACACCTTC,CASSLPFGQGHGYTF
TRBV7-2,-,-,TRBJ1-3,TGTGCCAGCAGCCCAGGTAGAGTTGCTGGAAACACCATATATTTT,CASSPGRVAGNTIYF
TRBV6-2/TRBV6-3,-,few,TRBJ2-5,TGTGCCAGCAGCCCCGTTCTTGGGGGGCAGGGGCGAGAGACCCAGTACTTC,CASSPVLGGQGRETQYF
TRBV18,-,many,TRBJ1-2,TGTGCCAGCTCACCACCGGCAGGGGTTTGGGGCTACACCTTC,CASSPPAGVWGYTF
TRBV27,-,few,TRBJ2-5,TGTGCCAGCAGTTTATCGATCAACGGGGCCCAGTACTTC,CASSLSINGAQYF
TRBV19,-,-,TRBJ1-5,TGTGCCACCCGCCCGAATAATCAGCCCCAGCATTTT,CATRPNNQPQHF
TRBV28,-,many,TRBJ2-7,TGTGCCAGCAGCCAGTTCAGGGAATTAGACGAGCAGTACTTC,CASSQFRELDEQYF
TRBV11-2,TRBD1,many,TRBJ2-7,TGTGCCAGCAGCTTATTGGGACAGCCCTACGAGCAGTACTTC,CASSLLGQPYEQYF
TRBV10-3,TRBD2,many,TRBJ2-5,TGTGCCATCAGCGCTAGCGGGAGGGAAGAGACCCAGTACTTC,CAISASGREETQYF
TRBV28,-,-,TRBJ2-5,TGTGCCAGCAGCCTAGACAGGTTCCAAGAGACCCAGTACTTC,CASSLDRFQETQYF
TRBV12-3/TRBV12-4,TRBD2,-,TRBJ2-7,TGTGCCAGCACCAAGACTAGCGGGAGTATCATCGAGCAGTACTTC,CASTKTSGSIIEQYF
TRBV5-6,-,-,TRBJ2-7,TGTGCCAGCAGCTTCGCCAGGGAATACGAGCAGTACTTC,CASSFAREYEQYF
TRBV6-2/TRBV6-3,TRBD2,many,TRBJ2-5,TGTGCCAGCAGGCTGGGACTAGCGGACCAAGAGACCCAGTACTTC,CASRLGLADQETQYF
TRBV20-1,TRBD1,many,TRBJ2-7,TGCAGTGCTAGGGGACAGCGATCCTACGAGCAGTACTTC,CSARGQRSYEQYF
TRBV6-1,TRBD2,many,TRBJ2-5,TGTGCCAGCAGTGAAGTTGGCCTAGCGGGAGAGACCCAGTACTTC,CASSEVGLAGETQYF
TRBV10-3,-,many,TRBJ2-3,TGTGCCATCAGTGAGGGAGGTTGGACAGATACGCAGTATTTT,CAISEGGWTDTQYF
TRBV7-2,-,many,TRBJ1-2,TGTGCCAGCAGCCCCCCACGTGCCCTACTTATTGAAGGCTACACCTTC,CASSPPRALLIEGYTF
TRBV6-1,TRBD2,many,TRBJ2-7,TGTGCCAGCGGATGGGGCGGGAGCGACGAGCAGTACTTC,CASGWGGSDEQYF
TRBV11-2,-,many,TRBJ2-2,TGTGCCAGCAGCCCCCCCTGGGAGTCGCCGGGCACCGGGGAGCTGTTTTTT,CASSPPWESPGTGELFF
TRBV7-2,TRBD1,many,TRBJ2-5,TGTGCCAGCAGCGCGGACAGGGGGGCGGAGACCCAGTACTTC,CASSADRGAETQYF
TRBV6-1,-,-,TRBJ1-3,TGTGCCAGCTTCGGGTACTCTGGAAACACCATATATTTT,CASFGYSGNTIYF
TRBV14,-,many,TRBJ2-7,TGTGCCAGCAGCTTTGAAGGGCAGGACGAGCAGTACTTC,CASSFEGQDEQYF
TRBV6-5,TRBD1,-,TRBJ1-2,TGTGCCAGCAGTTACGATCCAGGGGGCGCCCTTGGCTACACCTTC,CASSYDPGGALGYTF
TRBV7-2,-,-,TRBJ2-5,TGTGCCAGCAGCCCCAGGACTTGGCCAGAGACCCAGTACTTC,CASSPRTWPETQYF
TRBV12-3/TRBV12-4,-,few,TRBJ1-2,TGTGCCAGCAGTTTAGATGGGGACTATGGCTACACCTTC,CASSLDGDYGYTF